This TCR beta chain was sequenced for a study of shared clonotypes between healthy human individuals. TCRdb keeps only in-frame clones here, not all; method: immunoSEQ multiplex PCR. Of some 2,000,000 clones in the sample, about 95% are singletons; the top ten hold around 1.1%. Naivety among CD8 cells was defined by CD45RO negativity and positive CCR7 selection, thereby excluding terminally differentiated effector memory CD45RA+ cells. V was shortened by 3 bases and J by 4 bases, with 11 bases between the two germline ends. The CDR3 extends over 14 amino acids. The germline CDR1 and CDR2 sequences are SGHTS and YDEGEE.

The rearrangement uses TRBV5-8 and TRBJ2-1; D might be TRBD1 or TRBD2, each matching 5 bases. The sequenced material came from naive CD8+ T cells sorted from blood. The receptor's source is a man aged 18 to 30 in good health. For the CDR3, the DNA is TGTGCCAGCAGCTACCGGGACGGGTACAATGAGCAGTTCTTC. Translated: CASSYRDGYNEQFF.